The source of this TCR beta chain is a study of OX40 agonist ivuxolimab in advanced cancers. Study overall: Given to patients was ivuxolimab, an agonistic anti-OX40 (CD134) antibody. Having had anti-PD-1, anti-PD-L1 or anti-CTLA-4 therapy before was allowed, and approximately 40% had some. Study results and caveats: Circulating CD4+ and CD8+ T cells showed clonal expansion by week 6 at 0.1 to 3.0 mg/kg.

Comments on this clone: Its matching antigen is unknown.

The repertoire was sequenced with immunoSEQ multiplex PCR; TCRdb's copy has only in-frame clones and lacks some. This sample has fewer than 90,000 clones, with roughly 92% found just once. The CDR3 runs to 14 residues. The V end was cut by 4 bases, the J end by 1 base, with 10 bases between. CDR1 is ENHRY, CDR2 SYGVKD, per germline. This TCR was sampled from an adult with an advanced solid tumor such as melanoma, head and neck, liver or kidney cancer. Sequences were derived from CD4+ or CD8+ T cells sorted from blood, sampled in a trial of the OX40 agonist ivuxolimab. The V gene is TRBV10-3, the J gene TRBJ2-5, with D tentatively TRBD1 or TRBD2 (5 bases each). CDR3 coding DNA: TGTGCCATCAGTGCGGGACCCCGCCAAGAGACCCAGTACTTC. This translates into CAISAGPRQETQYF.